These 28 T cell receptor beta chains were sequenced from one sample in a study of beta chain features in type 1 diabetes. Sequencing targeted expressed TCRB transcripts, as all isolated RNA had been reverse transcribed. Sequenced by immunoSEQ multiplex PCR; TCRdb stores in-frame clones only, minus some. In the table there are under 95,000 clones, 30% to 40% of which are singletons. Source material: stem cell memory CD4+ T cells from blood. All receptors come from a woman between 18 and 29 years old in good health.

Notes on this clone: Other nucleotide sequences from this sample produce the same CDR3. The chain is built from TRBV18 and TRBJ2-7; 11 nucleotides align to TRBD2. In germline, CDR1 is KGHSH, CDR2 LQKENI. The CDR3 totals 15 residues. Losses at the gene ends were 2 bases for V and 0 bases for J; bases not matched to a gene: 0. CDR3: CASSPTSGSSYEQYF. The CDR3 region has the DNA TGTGCCAGCTCACCAACTAGCGGGAGCTCCTACGAGCAGTACTTC.

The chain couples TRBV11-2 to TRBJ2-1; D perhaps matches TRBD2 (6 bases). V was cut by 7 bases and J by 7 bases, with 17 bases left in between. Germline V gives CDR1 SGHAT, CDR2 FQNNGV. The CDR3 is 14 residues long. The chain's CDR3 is CASTPAGTSNEQFF. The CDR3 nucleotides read TGTGCCAGCACCCCCGCCGGGACTTCAAATGAGCAGTTCTTC.

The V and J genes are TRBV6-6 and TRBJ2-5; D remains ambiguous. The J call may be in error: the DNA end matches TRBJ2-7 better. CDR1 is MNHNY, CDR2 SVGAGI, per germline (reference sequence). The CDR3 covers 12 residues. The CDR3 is CASRAEVYEQYF. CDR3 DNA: TGTGCCAGCAGGGCCGAGGTATACGAGCAGTACTTC.

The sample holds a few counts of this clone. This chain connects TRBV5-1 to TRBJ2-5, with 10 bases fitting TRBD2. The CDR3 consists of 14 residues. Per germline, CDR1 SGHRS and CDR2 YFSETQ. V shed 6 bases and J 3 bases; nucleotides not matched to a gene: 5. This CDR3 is CASTRLAGEETQYF. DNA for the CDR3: TGCGCCAGCACACGACTAGCGGGCGAAGAGACCCAGTACTTC.

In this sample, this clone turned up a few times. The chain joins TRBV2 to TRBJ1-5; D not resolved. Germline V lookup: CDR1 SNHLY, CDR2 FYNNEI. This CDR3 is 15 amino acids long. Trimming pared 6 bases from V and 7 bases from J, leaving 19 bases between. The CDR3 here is CASREYRVQGQPQHF. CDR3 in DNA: TGTGCCAGCAGAGAATACCGGGTCCAAGGCCAGCCCCAGCATTTT.

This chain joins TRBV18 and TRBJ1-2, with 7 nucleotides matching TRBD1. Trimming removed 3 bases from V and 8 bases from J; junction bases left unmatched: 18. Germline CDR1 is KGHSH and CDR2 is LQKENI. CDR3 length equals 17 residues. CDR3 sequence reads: CASSPRQGAPGKEGYTF. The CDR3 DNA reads TGTGCCAGCTCACCGCGACAGGGTGCCCCCGGAAAGGAAGGCTACACCTTC.

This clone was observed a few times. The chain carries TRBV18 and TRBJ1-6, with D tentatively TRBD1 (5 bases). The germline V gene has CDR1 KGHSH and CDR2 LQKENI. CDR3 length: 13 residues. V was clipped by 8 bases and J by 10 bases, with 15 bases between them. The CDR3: CASATAGDSPLHF. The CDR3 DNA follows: TGTGCCAGCGCCACTGCGGGGGACTCACCCCTCCACTTT.

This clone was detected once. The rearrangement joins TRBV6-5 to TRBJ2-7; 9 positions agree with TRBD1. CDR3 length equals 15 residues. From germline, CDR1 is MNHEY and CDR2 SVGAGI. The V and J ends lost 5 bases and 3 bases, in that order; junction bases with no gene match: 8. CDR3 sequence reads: CASSTRTGQGYEQYF. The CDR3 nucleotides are TGTGCCAGCAGTACGCGAACGGGACAGGGCTACGAGCAGTACTTC.

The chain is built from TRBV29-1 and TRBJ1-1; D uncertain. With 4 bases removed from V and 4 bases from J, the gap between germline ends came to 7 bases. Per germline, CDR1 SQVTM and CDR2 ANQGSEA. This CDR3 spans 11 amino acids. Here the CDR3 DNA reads TGCAGCGTTGCAGGCTCCACTGAAGCTTTCTTT. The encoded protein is CSVAGSTEAFF.

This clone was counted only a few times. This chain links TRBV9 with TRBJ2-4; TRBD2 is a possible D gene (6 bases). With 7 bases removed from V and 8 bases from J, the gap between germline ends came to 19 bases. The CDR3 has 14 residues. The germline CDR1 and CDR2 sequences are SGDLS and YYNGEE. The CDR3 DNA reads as TGTGCCAGCTCCTTAGGCGGGGAAAGGGACATTCAGTACTTC. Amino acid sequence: CASSLGGERDIQYF.

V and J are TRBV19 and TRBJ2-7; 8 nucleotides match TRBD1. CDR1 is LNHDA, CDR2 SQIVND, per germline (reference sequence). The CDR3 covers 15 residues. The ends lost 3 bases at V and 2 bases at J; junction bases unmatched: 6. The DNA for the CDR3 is TGTGCCAGTAGTATCTCTGACAGGGGCCCCTACGAGCAGTACTTC. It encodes CASSISDRGPYEQYF.

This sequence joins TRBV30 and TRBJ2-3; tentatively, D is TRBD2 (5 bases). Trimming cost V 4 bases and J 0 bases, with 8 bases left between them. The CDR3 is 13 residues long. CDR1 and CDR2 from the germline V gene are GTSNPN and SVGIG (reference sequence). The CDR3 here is CAWTRGSTDTQYF. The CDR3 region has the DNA TGTGCCTGGACACGCGGGAGCACAGATACGCAGTATTTT. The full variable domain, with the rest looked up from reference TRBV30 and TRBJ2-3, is SQTIHQWPATLVQPVGSPLSLECTVEGTSNPNLYWYRQAAGRGLQLLFYSVGIGQISSEVPQNLSASRPQDRQFILSSKKLLLSDSGFYLCAWTRGSTDTQYFGPGTRLTVL.

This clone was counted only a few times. CDR3 loop: CASSETARTDTQYF. In DNA, the CDR3 is TGTGCCAGCAGTGAGACAGCCCGCACAGATACGCAGTATTTT. The chain uses TRBV2 and TRBJ2-3, with D maybe TRBD1 (5 bases). Between the trimmed V and J ends, which lost 3 bases and 1 base, there was a span of 8 bases. There are 14 residues in the CDR3. CDR1 SNHLY and CDR2 FYNNEI come from the germline V gene.

CDR3 bases: TGTGCCAGCAGTTACTCTGGGACTAAAGAGACCCAGTACTTC. Translation gives CASSYSGTKETQYF. The V call is TRBV6-5, the J call TRBJ2-3, with 7 bases fitting TRBD2. The DNA matches TRBJ2-5 better at its end, which makes the J call doubtful. This CDR3 region has 14 residues. Germline V gene lookup returns CDR1 MNHEY and CDR2 SVGAGI.

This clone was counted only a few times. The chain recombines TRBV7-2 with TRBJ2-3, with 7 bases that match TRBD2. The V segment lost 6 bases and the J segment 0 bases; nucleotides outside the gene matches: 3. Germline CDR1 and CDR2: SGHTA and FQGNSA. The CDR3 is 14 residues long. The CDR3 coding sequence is TGTGCCAGCAGGTCAGCGGGGAGCACAGATACGCAGTATTTT. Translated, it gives CASRSAGSTDTQYF.

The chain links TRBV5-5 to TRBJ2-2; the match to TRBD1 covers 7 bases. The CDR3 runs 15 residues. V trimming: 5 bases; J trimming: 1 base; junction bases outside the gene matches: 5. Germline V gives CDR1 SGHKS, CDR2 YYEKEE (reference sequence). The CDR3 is CASSPGTVNTGELFF. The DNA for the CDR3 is TGTGCCAGCAGTCCCGGGACAGTGAACACCGGGGAGCTGTTTTTT.

The CDR3 here is CASTPAGGRSYNEQFF. As DNA, the CDR3 is TGTGCCAGTACCCCTGCGGGAGGGCGCTCCTACAATGAGCAGTTCTTC. V is TRBV19 and J is TRBJ2-1, with 9 bases fitting TRBD2. Germline CDR1 and CDR2: LNHDA and SQIVND (reference sequence). V lost 7 bases and J lost 0; bases outside the gene matches: 7. This CDR3 contains 16 residues.

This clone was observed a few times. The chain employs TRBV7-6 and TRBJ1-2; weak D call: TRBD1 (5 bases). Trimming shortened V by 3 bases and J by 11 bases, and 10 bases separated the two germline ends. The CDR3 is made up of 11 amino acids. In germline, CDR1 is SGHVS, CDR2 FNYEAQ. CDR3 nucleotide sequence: TGTGCCAGCAGCTTCAGGGTCGGTTACACCTTC. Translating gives CASSFRVGYTF. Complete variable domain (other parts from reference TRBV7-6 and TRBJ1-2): GAGVSQSPRYKVTKRGQDVALRCDPISGHVSLYWYRQALGQGPEFLTYFNYEAQQDKSGLPNDRFSAERPEGSISTLTIQRTEQRDSAMYRCASSFRVGYTFGSGTRLTVV.

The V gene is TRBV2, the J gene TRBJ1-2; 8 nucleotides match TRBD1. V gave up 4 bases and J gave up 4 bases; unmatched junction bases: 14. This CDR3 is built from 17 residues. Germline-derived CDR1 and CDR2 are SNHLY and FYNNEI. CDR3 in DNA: TGTGCCAGCAGTGTGACAGAACCGGGACAGGCGGTCTATGGCTACACCTTC. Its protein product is CASSVTEPGQAVYGYTF.

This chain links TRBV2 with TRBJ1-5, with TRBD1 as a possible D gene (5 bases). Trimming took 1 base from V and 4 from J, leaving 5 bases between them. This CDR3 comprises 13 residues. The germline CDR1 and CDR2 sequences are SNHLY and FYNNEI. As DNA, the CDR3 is TGTGCCAGCAGTGAAGAGGGGAATCAGCCCCAGCATTTT. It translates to CASSEEGNQPQHF.

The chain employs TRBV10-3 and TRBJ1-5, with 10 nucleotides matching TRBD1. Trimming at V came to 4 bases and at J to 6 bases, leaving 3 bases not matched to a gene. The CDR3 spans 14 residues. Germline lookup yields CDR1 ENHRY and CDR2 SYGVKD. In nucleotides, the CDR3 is TGTGCCATCAGTGCGGACAGGGGGGTTCAGCCCCAGCATTTT. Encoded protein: CAISADRGVQPQHF.

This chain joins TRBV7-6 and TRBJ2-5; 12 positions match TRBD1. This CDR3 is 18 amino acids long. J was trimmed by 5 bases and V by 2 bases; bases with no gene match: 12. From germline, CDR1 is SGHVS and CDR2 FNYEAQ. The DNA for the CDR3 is TGTGCCAGCAGCTTACATCCGGGACAGGGGGCGCGGACCGAGACCCAGTACTTC. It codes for CASSLHPGQGARTETQYF.

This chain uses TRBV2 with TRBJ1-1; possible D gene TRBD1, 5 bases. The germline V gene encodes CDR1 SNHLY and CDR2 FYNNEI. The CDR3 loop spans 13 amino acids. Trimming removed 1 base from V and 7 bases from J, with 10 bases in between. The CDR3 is CASSEEADNEAFF. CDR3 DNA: TGTGCCAGCAGTGAAGAGGCGGACAATGAAGCTTTCTTT.

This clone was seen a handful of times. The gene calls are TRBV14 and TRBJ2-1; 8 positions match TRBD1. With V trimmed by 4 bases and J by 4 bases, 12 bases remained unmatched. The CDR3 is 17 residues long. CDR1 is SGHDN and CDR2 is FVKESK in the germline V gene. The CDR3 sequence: CASSPSRGRGSYNEQFF. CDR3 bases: TGTGCCAGCAGCCCATCCAGGGGGCGTGGGTCATACAATGAGCAGTTCTTC. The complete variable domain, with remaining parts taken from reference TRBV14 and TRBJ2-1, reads EAGVTQFPSHSVIEKGQTVTLRCDPISGHDNLYWYRRVMGKEIKFLLHFVKESKQDESGMPNNRFLAERTGGTYSTLKVQPAELEDSGVYFCASSPSRGRGSYNEQFFGPGTRLTVL.

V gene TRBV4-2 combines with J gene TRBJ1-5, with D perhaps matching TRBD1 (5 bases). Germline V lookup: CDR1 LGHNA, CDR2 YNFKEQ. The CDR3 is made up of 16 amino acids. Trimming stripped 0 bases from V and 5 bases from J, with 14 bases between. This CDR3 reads CASSQESKGFDQPQHF. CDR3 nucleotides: TGTGCCAGCAGCCAAGAGAGTAAGGGGTTTGATCAGCCCCAGCATTTT.

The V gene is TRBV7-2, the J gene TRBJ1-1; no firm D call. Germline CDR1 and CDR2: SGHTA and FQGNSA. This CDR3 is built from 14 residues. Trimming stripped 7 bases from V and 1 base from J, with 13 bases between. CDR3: CASKQGAGNTEAFF. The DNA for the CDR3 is TGTGCCAGCAAGCAAGGAGCCGGGAACACTGAAGCTTTCTTT.

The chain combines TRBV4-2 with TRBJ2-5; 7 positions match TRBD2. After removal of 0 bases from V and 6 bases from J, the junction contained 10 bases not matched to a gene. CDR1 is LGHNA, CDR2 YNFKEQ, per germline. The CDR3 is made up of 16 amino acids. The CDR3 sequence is CASSQDHFRGEKTQYF. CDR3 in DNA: TGTGCCAGCAGCCAAGATCACTTCCGGGGGGAAAAGACCCAGTACTTC.

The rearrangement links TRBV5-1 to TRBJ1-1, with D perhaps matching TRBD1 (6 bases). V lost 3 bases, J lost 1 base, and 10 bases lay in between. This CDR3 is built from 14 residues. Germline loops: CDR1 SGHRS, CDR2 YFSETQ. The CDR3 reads CASSSPGANTEAFF. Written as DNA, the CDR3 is TGCGCCAGCAGCTCCCCAGGGGCGAACACTGAAGCTTTCTTT.